The 13 T cell receptor beta chains below come from one sample, sequenced in a study of vaccination and CD4 T cells after COVID-19 (dated by TCRdb to about 2022). No cognate antigen is known for these TCRs. The library relied on PCR. The run used an Illumina iSeq 100. TCR sequencing of DNA from cultured CD4+ T cells used the Oncomine TCR Beta short-read assay at the Johns Hopkins FTIC core. Through fastp at Q25 and MiXCR, TCRdb rebuilt clones from the public reads, retaining in-frame beta chains. A single entry per CDR3 protein holds the most common genes and DNA from its merged rows. The sample table holds approximately 18,000 distinct CDR3 sequences, of which around 40% were seen once. In total, the top ten clones hold 15% to 20% of the sample. What the time point label conveys for this sample: late sampling 161 to 241 days after vaccination in a few convalescent patients. The meaning of the sample's treatment or condition label: roughly ten-day PBMC culture with coronavirus spike peptide pools or control peptides (ViraFEST assay).

This specimen was CD4+ T cells from blood, cultured in vitro, taken about 7 months after SARS-CoV-2 vaccination. The source of these receptors is a human donor who had recovered from COVID-19.

This clonotype was seen a handful of times. V gene TRBV20-1 combines with J gene TRBJ2-3; perhaps TRBD2 as D (6 bases). The germline gives CDR1 DFQATT, CDR2 SNEGSKA (reference sequence). CDR3 length equals 16 residues. The ends were cut back, 5 bases at V and 0 bases at J, with 18 bases in the middle. The chain's CDR3 is CSALSLLARSTDTQYF. CDR3 DNA sequence: TGCAGTGCTTTATCCCTCCTAGCGAGAAGCACAGATACGCAGTATTTT.

This clonotype was observed a few times. The chain employs TRBV7-9 and TRBJ2-7; perhaps TRBD2 as D (6 bases). Germline V lookup: CDR1 SEHNR, CDR2 FQNEAQ (reference sequence). V lost 1 base and J lost 3, with 7 bases in between. This CDR3 contains 13 residues. The CDR3 reads CASSLVGGYEQYF. CDR3 DNA: TGTGCCAGCAGCTTAGTGGGGGGCTACGAGCAGTACTTC.

This clonotype qualifies as medium-sized (0.01 to 0.1%). The chain recombines TRBV2 with TRBJ1-6; possibly TRBD1 for D (5 bases). V lost 2 bases and J 12 bases, leaving 11 bases between the germline ends. In germline, CDR1 is SNHLY, CDR2 FYNNEI. The CDR3 contains 13 residues. The DNA for the CDR3 is TGTGCCAGCAGTGAAAGGTTAGGGGTACCCCTCCACTTT. Its protein is CASSERLGVPLHF.

The CDR3 loop is CASSHWRSSYEQYF. The DNA for the CDR3 is TGTGCCAGCAGCCATTGGCGCAGTTCCTACGAGCAGTACTTC. The chain is built from TRBV14 and TRBJ2-7; D uncertain. The CDR3 runs 14 residues. The germline gives CDR1 SGHDN, CDR2 FVKESK. The V end lost 3 bases, the J end lost 1 base, and 10 bases lay between the germline ends. The variable domain in full, completed from reference TRBV14 and TRBJ2-7, reads EAGVTQFPSHSVIEKGQTVTLRCDPISGHDNLYWYRRVMGKEIKFLLHFVKESKQDESGMPNNRFLAERTGGTYSTLKVQPAELEDSGVYFCASSHWRSSYEQYFGPGTRLTVT.

The genes are TRBV7-3 and TRBJ2-7, with TRBD1 identical over 10 bases. The CDR3 runs 14 residues. Germline V gives CDR1 SGHTA, CDR2 FQGTGA. V lost 2 bases, J lost 5 bases, and 3 bases stayed unmatched. Here the CDR3 DNA reads TGTGCCAGCAGCTTAGGTGGACAGGGGGACGAGCAGTACTTC. Encoded protein: CASSLGGQGDEQYF.

This clonotype was seen just once. V is TRBV7-9 and J is TRBJ1-2; D not resolved. The CDR3 covers 14 residues. V lost 5 bases, J lost 5 bases, and 15 bases lay in between. The V gene's germline CDR1 is SEHNR and CDR2 FQNEAQ (reference sequence). CDR3 bases: TGTGCCAGCAGCACAAAGACACGGAGATATGGCTACACCTTC. This sequence encodes CASSTKTRRYGYTF. Together with reference TRBV7-9 and TRBJ1-2, the CDR3 gives the full variable domain: DTGVSQNPRHKITKRGQNVTFRCDPISEHNRLYWYRQTLGQGPEFLTYFQNEAQLEKSRLLSDRFSAERPKGSFSTLEIQRTEQGDSAMYLCASSTKTRRYGYTFGSGTRLTVV.

This clonotype was observed a handful of times. The V call is TRBV15, the J call TRBJ2-3; tentative D call: TRBD1 (6 bases). The V and J ends lost 0 bases and 1 base respectively, with 8 bases between them. This CDR3 contains 15 residues. Germline-derived CDR1 and CDR2 are LNHNV and YYDKDF (reference sequence). DNA of the CDR3: TGTGCCACCAGCAGAGAGGCAGGGGGCACAGATACGCAGTATTTT. Translated, it gives CATSREAGGTDTQYF.

This clonotype was observed a few times. V is TRBV6-4 and J is TRBJ2-7; 7 bases are shared with TRBD1. This CDR3 is 21 amino acids long. Germline CDR1 is MRHNA and CDR2 is SNTAGT. Trimming cost V 8 bases and J 0 bases; bases outside gene matches: 28. CDR3 residues: CASPPGEGLRSGWDSSYEQYF. The CDR3 region has the DNA TGTGCCAGCCCCCCCGGGGAAGGTTTACGGTCAGGGTGGGACAGCTCCTACGAGCAGTACTTC.

This clonotype ranks as medium-sized. This chain joins TRBV20-1 and TRBJ2-3; TRBD1 might be the D (6 bases). The CDR3 is 15 amino acids. Germline V lookup: CDR1 DFQATT, CDR2 SNEGSKA (reference sequence). V lost 3 bases and J lost 0, with 13 bases in between. Here the CDR3 reads CSASRGPSSTDTQYF. The CDR3 DNA reads as TGCAGTGCTAGCAGGGGCCCCTCTAGCACAGATACGCAGTATTTT.

This clonotype was seen more than once but under ten times. The chain joins TRBV7-9 to TRBJ2-5, with D perhaps TRBD2 (5 bases). In germline, CDR1 is SEHNR, CDR2 FQNEAQ (reference sequence). V lost 1 base and J lost 8, with 8 bases in between. This CDR3 spans 12 amino acids. The CDR3 sequence: CASSLGRTTQYF. CDR3 sequence (DNA): TGTGCCAGCAGCTTAGGCCGGACTACCCAGTACTTC.

This sequence joins TRBV6-5 and TRBJ2-7, with 9 bases matching TRBD1. Trimming at V came to 4 bases and at J to 5 bases, leaving 6 bases not matched to a gene. This CDR3 is built from 14 residues. Germline values: CDR1 MNHEY, CDR2 SVGAGI. The CDR3 sequence is CASSFTGQGNEQYF. CDR3 in DNA: TGTGCCAGCAGTTTTACGGGACAGGGTAACGAGCAGTACTTC.

V is TRBV6-1 and J is TRBJ2-1, with TRBD2 identical over 13 bases. The V gene's germline CDR1 is MNHNS and CDR2 SASEGT. The ends lost 5 bases at V and 6 bases at J; junction bases unmatched: 4. This CDR3 is 15 amino acids long. The CDR3 DNA is TGTGCCAGCAGTCAGGGACTAGCGGGGTCCAATGAGCAGTTCTTC. Its protein is CASSQGLAGSNEQFF.

This clonotype showed up just a few times. The V and J genes are TRBV20-1 and TRBJ2-5; 7 bases fit TRBD2. The CDR3 consists of 14 residues. Losses at the gene ends were 0 bases for V and 5 bases for J; bases not matched to a gene: 6. In germline, CDR1 is DFQATT, CDR2 SNEGSKA (reference sequence). This CDR3 is CSARDFGGGETQYF. CDR3 nucleotides: TGCAGTGCTAGAGATTTCGGGGGAGGGGAGACCCAGTACTTC.